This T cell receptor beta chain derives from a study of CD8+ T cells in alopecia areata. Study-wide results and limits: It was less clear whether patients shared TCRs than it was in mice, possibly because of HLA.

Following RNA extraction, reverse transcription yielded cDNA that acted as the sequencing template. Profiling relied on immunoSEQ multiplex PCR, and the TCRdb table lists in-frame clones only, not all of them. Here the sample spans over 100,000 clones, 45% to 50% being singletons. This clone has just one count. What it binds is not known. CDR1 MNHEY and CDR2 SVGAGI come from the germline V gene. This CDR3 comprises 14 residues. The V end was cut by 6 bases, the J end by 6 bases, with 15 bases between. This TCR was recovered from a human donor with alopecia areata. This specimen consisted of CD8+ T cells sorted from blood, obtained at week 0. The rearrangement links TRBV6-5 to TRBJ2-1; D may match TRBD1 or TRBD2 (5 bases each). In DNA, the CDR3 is TGTGCCAGCAGCCTTCGGGGCGCCCGCAATGAGCAGTTCTTC. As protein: CASSLRGARNEQFF.